A selection of T cell receptor beta chains follows, all from one sample in a study of identical twins. MiXCR, applied by TCRdb to the 5' RACE reads, yields one record per CDR3 protein. The sample has some 460,000 distinct CDR3 sequences; around 14% are singletons. This sample also appeared in a second study, on yellow fever vaccine responses in identical twins.

Sequencing input: CD4+ T cells sorted from blood. These receptors originate from a woman aged 18-35 years in good health. The CDR3 runs from the conserved cysteine through the conserved F or W. A D gene is named only where the DNA matches it firmly. Clone size is shown for a subset of rows, as once, few, many or a class of expanded clone.

TRBJ2-3,-,TRBV4-3,-,TGCGCCAGCAGCCATGACACGAGCACAGATACGCAGTATTTT,CASSHDTSTDTQYF
TRBJ2-5,-,TRBV3-1,few,TGTGCCAGCAGCCAAGAGTACGAGACCCAGTACTTC,CASSQEYETQYF
TRBJ2-2,-,TRBV9,few,TGTGCCAGCAGCCCCTCGGGCACAACGAACACCGGGGAGCTGTTTTTT,CASSPSGTTNTGELFF
TRBJ1-2,TRBD1,TRBV4-2,-,TGTGCCAGCAGCCAAACAGGGGGCGACTATGGCTACACCTTC,CASSQTGGDYGYTF
TRBJ2-6,-,TRBV25-1,-,TGTGCCAGCAGTGAGAATCAGGGGGGGTCTGGGGCCAACGTCCTGACTTTC,CASSENQGGSGANVLTF
TRBJ2-7,TRBD1,TRBV2,many,TGTGCCAGCAGTGAAGCGCCAGTCGACAGGGGGTACGAGCAGTACTTC,CASSEAPVDRGYEQYF
TRBJ2-2,-,TRBV12-3/TRBV12-4,-,TGTGCCAGCAGTCTTACGATGACCCAAACGAACACCGGGGAGCTGTTTTTT,CASSLTMTQTNTGELFF
TRBJ2-7,TRBD1,TRBV15,many,TGTGCCACCAGCAGGGACAGGGGGGGAACCTACGAGCAGTACTTC,CATSRDRGGTYEQYF
TRBJ2-7,-,TRBV5-1,many,TGCGCCAGCAGCTTGGATGTCAGGGGTACCTACGAGCAGTACTTC,CASSLDVRGTYEQYF
TRBJ2-5,-,TRBV3-1,many,TGTGCCAGTAGTCAGGGTCTGAGGGAGACCCAGTACTTC,CASSQGLRETQYF
TRBJ2-3,-,TRBV6-5,-,TGTGCCAGCAGTCGAGAGGTCCGACGCCGCACAGATACGCAGTATTTT,CASSREVRRRTDTQYF
TRBJ2-1,TRBD2,TRBV20-1,many,TGCAGTGCTGGGCGGGGGAGCTCCTACAATGAGCAGTTCTTC,CSAGRGSSYNEQFF
TRBJ2-2,TRBD1,TRBV7-2,many,TGTGCCAGCAGCTCACCCGGGACAGGGGGCACCGGGGAGCTGTTTTTT,CASSSPGTGGTGELFF
TRBJ2-1,TRBD1,TRBV3-1,-,TGTGCCGGCAGCCCGACAGGGTTCAATGAGCAGTTCTTC,CAGSPTGFNEQFF
TRBJ2-7,-,TRBV20-1,few,TGCAGTGCTAGAGATCAGCGGAGTGGCTACGAGCAGTACTTC,CSARDQRSGYEQYF
TRBJ2-3,TRBD2,TRBV11-2,few,TGTGCCAGCAGCCCACCCCAGGGCCGACTAGCGGGAGTTTCAGATACGCAGTATTTT,CASSPPQGRLAGVSDTQYF
TRBJ2-6,-,TRBV6-2/TRBV6-3,-,TGTGCCAGCCGGGTTACTGGGGCCAACGTCCTGACTTTC,CASRVTGANVLTF
TRBJ2-2,TRBD1,TRBV29-1,few,TGCAGCGTAGCTACCGGGACAGGGGACACCGGGGAGCTGTTTTTT,CSVATGTGDTGELFF
TRBJ2-3,-,TRBV7-9,few,TGTGCCAGCAGCTTAGCACTAGCTGCAACAGATACGCAGTATTTT,CASSLALAATDTQYF
TRBJ2-2,TRBD1,TRBV29-1,-,TGCAGCGGAGGACAGGGGGCCGGGGAGCTGTTTTTT,CSGGQGAGELFF
TRBJ2-7,TRBD2,TRBV20-1,once,TGCAGTGCCCCCTGGCTGGGAGGGCTGGGAGAGCAGTACTTC,CSAPWLGGLGEQYF
TRBJ2-1,-,TRBV7-9,few,TGTGCCAGCAGCCCATTACAATCCTACAATGAGCAGTTCTTC,CASSPLQSYNEQFF
TRBJ2-3,TRBD1,TRBV7-2,few,TGTGCCAGCAGCTATTACAGGGGAAGCACAGATACGCAGTATTTT,CASSYYRGSTDTQYF
TRBJ2-1,-,TRBV5-1,many,TGCGCCAGCAGCTTGGCTGGCGGAATCTATGAGCAGTTCTTC,CASSLAGGIYEQFF
TRBJ2-3,TRBD2,TRBV7-8,-,TGTGCCAGCAGCGAAACGACTAGCGGAGGCACAGATACGCAGTATTTT,CASSETTSGGTDTQYF
TRBJ2-5,TRBD1,TRBV7-3,few,TGTGCCAGCAGCCCAGGGACAGATAAAGAGACCCAGTACTTC,CASSPGTDKETQYF
TRBJ1-2,-,TRBV5-1,-,TGCGCCAGCAGCCCCTGGGACACTAACTATGGCTACACCTTC,CASSPWDTNYGYTF
TRBJ2-3,TRBD2,TRBV15,few,TGTGCCACCAGCCCGACTAGCGGACACACAGATACGCAGTATTTT,CATSPTSGHTDTQYF
TRBJ2-7,TRBD2,TRBV20-1,few,TGCAGTGCTGGGGGGGTCTCCTACGAGCAGTACTTC,CSAGGVSYEQYF
TRBJ2-5,-,TRBV20-1,-,TGCAGTGCTAGACCCCTTTGGGGGGGGGCCATGGAGACCCAGTACTTC,CSARPLWGGAMETQYF
TRBJ2-2,TRBD1,TRBV18,many,TGTGCCAGCTCGCCCCGGACAGGGGGTATCGGGGAGCTGTTTTTT,CASSPRTGGIGELFF
TRBJ2-2,TRBD1,TRBV28,few,TGTGCCAGCAGTTTAATGGGACAGGGGAACACCGGGGAGCTGTTTTTT,CASSLMGQGNTGELFF
TRBJ2-5,-,TRBV20-1,few,TGCAGTGCTGAAGGTCAAGAGACCCAGTACTTC,CSAEGQETQYF
TRBJ2-7,-,TRBV6-1,-,TGTGCCAGCAGCGAGGCAGGGCTTGCCTACGAGCAGTACTTC,CASSEAGLAYEQYF
TRBJ1-2,-,TRBV10-2,few,TGCGCCAGCACGCAGATTGCCCCATATGGCTACACCTTC,CASTQIAPYGYTF
TRBJ2-7,TRBD2,TRBV20-1,-,TGCAGTGCTAGAGTAGGCGGGAGGGCCCGCGAGCAGTACTTC,CSARVGGRAREQYF
TRBJ2-3,-,TRBV6-5,many,TGTGCCAGCAGCTACAGGGCACCACAGGAGACGCAGTATTTT,CASSYRAPQETQYF
TRBJ2-7,-,TRBV5-5,-,TGTGCCAGCAGCCCAGAATACTACGAGCAGTACTTC,CASSPEYYEQYF
TRBJ2-3,-,TRBV9,many,TGTGCCAGCAGCGTAGTCGGACAAACTTTCACAGATACGCAGTATTTT,CASSVVGQTFTDTQYF
TRBJ1-5,-,TRBV6-1,-,TGTGCCAGCAGCAGATTGGGACTTAGCAATCAGCCCCAGCATTTT,CASSRLGLSNQPQHF
TRBJ2-7,TRBD2,TRBV6-2/TRBV6-3,-,TGTGCCAGCAGTTCCTGGCAGGGAACCCAGCGGGGGAGTGTTTCCGAGCAGTACTTC,CASSSWQGTQRGSVSEQYF
TRBJ1-2,-,TRBV25-1,few,TGTGCCAGCAGTGAACAAGGACAGAATAACTATGGCTACACCTTC,CASSEQGQNNYGYTF
TRBJ2-4,-,TRBV20-1,few,TGCAGTGCAGACGCCGGAGCCTCCTATTCCAAAAACATTCAGTACTTC,CSADAGASYSKNIQYF
TRBJ2-1,-,TRBV6-5,few,TGTGCCAGCAGTTCCCGAGGACTAAACAATGAGCAGTTCTTC,CASSSRGLNNEQFF
TRBJ2-3,TRBD2,TRBV15,-,TGTGCCACCAGCGACCAGACTAGCGGGAAAAACACAGATACGCAGTATTTT,CATSDQTSGKNTDTQYF
TRBJ2-1,-,TRBV28,few,TGTGCCAGCAGTCCGACGGGGAAGGGGGGATACAATGAGCAGTTCTTC,CASSPTGKGGYNEQFF
TRBJ2-7,-,TRBV6-5,many,TGTGCCAGCAGTTACTCCCGGGGTTACGAGCAGTACTTC,CASSYSRGYEQYF
TRBJ2-5,TRBD2,TRBV7-2,-,TGTGCCAGCAGCACCGCTTGGCGGGAGAGAGAGACCCAGTACTTC,CASSTAWRERETQYF
TRBJ2-5,-,TRBV24-1,-,TGTGCCACCAAACCGGGACAAGAGACCCAGTACTTC,CATKPGQETQYF
TRBJ1-6,-,TRBV10-3,few,TGTGCCATCAGACAAGACAGCTATAATTCACCCCTCCACTTT,CAIRQDSYNSPLHF
TRBJ2-3,-,TRBV7-2,few,TGTGCCAGCAGCTTAGGGCACACAGATACGCAGTATTTT,CASSLGHTDTQYF
TRBJ1-6,TRBD1,TRBV28,-,TGTGCCAGCAGCCCCCCGACAGGGTTACACTCACCCCTCCACTTT,CASSPPTGLHSPLHF
TRBJ2-7,-,TRBV20-1,many,TGCAGTGCTAGAGGCCCCACCTACGAGCAGTACTTC,CSARGPTYEQYF
TRBJ2-3,-,TRBV28,few,TGTGCCAGCAGGCCCCCAACAGATACGCAGTATTTT,CASRPPTDTQYF